The present TCR beta chain was sequenced within a study of T cells after posttransplantation cyclophosphamide. Study observations and caveats: Donor-recipient repertoire similarity was low at 1-2 months, rising over year one. Skin or GI-infiltrating T cells shared few TRB sequences with blood. Recipient CMV seropositivity and CMV reactivation strongly tracked TRB clonality.

With regard to this clone: Its antigen is not known.

Cyclophosphamide on days +3 and +4 followed busulfan-fludarabine conditioning and a marrow graft. Assay used: immunoSEQ multiplex PCR; TCRdb lists only in-frame clones, some missing. The data hold roughly 11,000 clones, with around 90% observed a single time. This sequence originates from a female patient aged 25-39 years who received an allogeneic stem cell transplant from an unrelated donor, was CMV-positive, and had no GVHD. Some T cells may have come from the graft donor. This specimen consisted of PBMCs, obtained after allogeneic stem cell transplant with posttransplant cyclophosphamide.

The CDR3 is CASSQAILDRAKNIQYF. The CDR3 DNA sequence: TGCGCCAGCAGCCAAGCTATACTAGACAGGGCCAAAAACATTCAGTACTTC. The gene calls are TRBV4-1 and TRBJ2-4, with D tentatively TRBD1 (6 bases). The CDR3 covers 17 residues. The germline V gene encodes CDR1 MGHRA and CDR2 YSYEKL. Trimming took 1 base from V and 1 from J, leaving 14 bases between them.